What follows describes a single T cell receptor beta chain. Its antigen is currently unknown. One junction end does not reproduce the germline sequence, and a read error may be involved. The record originates from a study of T cell responses to AZD1222 COVID-19 vaccine. Study-wide points: Vaccine-associated CD4 TCRs spanned spike, dominant at 160-218 and 743-854. Nearly half of spike-specific TCRs reportedly go after variant regions that carry no mutations.

The CDR3 sequence is 11 residues long. CDR1 is MNHEY, CDR2 SVGAGI, per germline. Only in-frame clones appear in the TCRdb table, and some are missing; sequencing was by immunoSEQ multiplex PCR. The table records about 34,000 clones, around 82% of them present only once. This TCR was recovered from an adult who received the AZD1222 COVID-19 vaccine. This specimen was peripheral blood, taken 28 days after the second AZD1222 dose. This chain uses TRBV6-5 with TRBJ2-5; no definite D call. Written as DNA, the CDR3 is TGTGCCAGCAGCCAACGAGAGGCCCAGTACTTC. Protein product: CASSQREAQYF.